The clone carrying this T cell receptor beta chain was seen at least ten times. Its target is not known. The data stem from a study of blood T cells in healthy people across ages. General observations from the study: Among long-lived donors, naive CD4+ cells were more numerous and diversity higher than in aged donors. Older age coincided with a roughly linear decline in TCR beta diversity per million T cells. With donor CMV status unknown, expanded clonotype changes were possibly confounded.

The use of a sample-barcoded 5' primer and a J-beta primer mix characterized a second PCR of roughly 6 to 11 cycles. Each cDNA molecule, via a template-switch adaptor with 12 random nucleotides, was tagged. TCRdb reanalysed the 5' RACE reads using MiXCR and keeps one entry per CDR3 protein. The sample carries around 1.5 million distinct CDR3 sequences, about 40% recorded once. Trimming pared 0 bases from V and 7 bases from J, leaving 14 bases between. The CDR3 length is 14 residues. CDR1 is SGHRS and CDR2 is YFSETQ in the germline V gene. The sequencing input was blood. This clonotype originated in a woman younger than 35 in good health. The V gene is TRBV5-1, the J gene TRBJ2-7, with D hard to call. The CDR3 DNA is TGCGCCAGCAGCTTGGCTCCGGAACGGAGAGAGCAGTACTTC. Protein: CASSLAPERREQYF.